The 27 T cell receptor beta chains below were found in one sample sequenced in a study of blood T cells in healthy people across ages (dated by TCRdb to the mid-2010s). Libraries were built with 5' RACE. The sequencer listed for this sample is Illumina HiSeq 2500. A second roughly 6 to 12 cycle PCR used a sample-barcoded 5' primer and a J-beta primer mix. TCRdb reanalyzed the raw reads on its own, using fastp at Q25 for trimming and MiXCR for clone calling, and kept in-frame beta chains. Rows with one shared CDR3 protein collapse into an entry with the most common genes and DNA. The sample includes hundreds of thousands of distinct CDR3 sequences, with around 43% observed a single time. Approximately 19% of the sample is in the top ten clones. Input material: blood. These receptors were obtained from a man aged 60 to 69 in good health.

The CDR3 nucleotides read TGTGCCAGCAGTACTGGACAGGGGCTGGAAGCTTTCTTT. This translates into CASSTGQGLEAFF. The chain links TRBV6-6 to TRBJ1-1; 9 bases match TRBD1. The CDR3 loop spans 13 amino acids. J lost 8 bases, V lost 5 bases, and 6 bases had no gene match. Germline V lookup: CDR1 MNHNY, CDR2 SVGAGI (reference sequence).

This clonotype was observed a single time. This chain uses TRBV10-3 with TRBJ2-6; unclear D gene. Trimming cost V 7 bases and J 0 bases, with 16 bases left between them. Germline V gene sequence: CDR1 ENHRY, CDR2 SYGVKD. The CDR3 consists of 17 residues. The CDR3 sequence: CAIKGLVPLSGANVLTF. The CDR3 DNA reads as TGTGCCATCAAAGGTCTGGTTCCCCTCTCTGGGGCCAACGTCCTGACTTTC.

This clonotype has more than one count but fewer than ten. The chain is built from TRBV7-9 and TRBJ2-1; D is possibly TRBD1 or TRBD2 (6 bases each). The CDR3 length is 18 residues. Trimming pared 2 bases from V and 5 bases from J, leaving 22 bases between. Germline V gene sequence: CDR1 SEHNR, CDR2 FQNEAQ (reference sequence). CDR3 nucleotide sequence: TGTGCCAGCAGCTTACCCCCGGGGGCTGGGGGCGCCCACAATGAGCAGTTCTTC. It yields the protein CASSLPPGAGGAHNEQFF.

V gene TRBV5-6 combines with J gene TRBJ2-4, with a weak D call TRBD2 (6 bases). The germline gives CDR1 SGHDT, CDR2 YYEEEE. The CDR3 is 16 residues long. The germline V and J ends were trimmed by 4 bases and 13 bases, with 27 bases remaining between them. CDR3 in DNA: TGTGCCAGCAGCCCGTGGGGAGGAGACTCCTACAATGAGCAGTACTTC. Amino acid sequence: CASSPWGGDSYNEQYF.

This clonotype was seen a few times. CDR3 sequence reads: CASHGTGGYEQYF. Written as DNA, the CDR3 is TGTGCCAGCCACGGGACAGGGGGCTACGAGCAGTACTTC. The chain carries TRBV2 and TRBJ2-7; TRBD1 matches at 11 bases. This CDR3 contains 13 residues. CDR1 SNHLY and CDR2 FYNNEI come from the germline V gene. V shed 8 bases and J 3 bases; nucleotides not matched to a gene: 3.

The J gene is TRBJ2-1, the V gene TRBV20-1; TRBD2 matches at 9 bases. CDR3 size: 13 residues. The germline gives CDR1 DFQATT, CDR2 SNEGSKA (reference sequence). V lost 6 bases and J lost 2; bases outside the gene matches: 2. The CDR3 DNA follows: TGCAGTGCCGGGACTAGCCCCTACAATGAGCAGTTCTTC. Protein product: CSAGTSPYNEQFF.

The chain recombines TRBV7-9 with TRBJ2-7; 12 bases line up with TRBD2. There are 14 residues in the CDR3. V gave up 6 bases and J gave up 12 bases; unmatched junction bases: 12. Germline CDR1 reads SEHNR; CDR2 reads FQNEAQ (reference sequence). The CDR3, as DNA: TGTGCCAGCAGGACTAGCGGGAGCGAAGAGACCCGGTACTTC. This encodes CASRTSGSEETRYF. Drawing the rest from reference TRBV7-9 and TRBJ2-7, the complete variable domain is DTGVSQNPRHKITKRGQNVTFRCDPISEHNRLYWYRQTLGQGPEFLTYFQNEAQLEKSRLLSDRFSAERPKGSFSTLEIQRTEQGDSAMYLCASRTSGSEETRYFGPGTRLTVT.

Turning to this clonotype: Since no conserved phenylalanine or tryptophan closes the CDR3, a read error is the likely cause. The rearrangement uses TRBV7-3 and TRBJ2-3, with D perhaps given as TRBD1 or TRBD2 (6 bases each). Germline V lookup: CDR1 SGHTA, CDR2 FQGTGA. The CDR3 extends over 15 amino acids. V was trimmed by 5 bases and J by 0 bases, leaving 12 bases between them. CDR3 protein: CASSKGGDSTDTQYC. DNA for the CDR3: TGTGCCAGCAGCAAGGGGGGAGATAGCACAGATACGCAGTATTGT.

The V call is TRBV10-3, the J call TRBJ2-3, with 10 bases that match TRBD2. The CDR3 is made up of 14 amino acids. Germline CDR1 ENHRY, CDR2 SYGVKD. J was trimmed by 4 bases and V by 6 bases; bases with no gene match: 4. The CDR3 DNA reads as TGTGCCATCAGCCGGACTAGCGGATCAGATACGCAGTATTTT. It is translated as CAISRTSGSDTQYF.

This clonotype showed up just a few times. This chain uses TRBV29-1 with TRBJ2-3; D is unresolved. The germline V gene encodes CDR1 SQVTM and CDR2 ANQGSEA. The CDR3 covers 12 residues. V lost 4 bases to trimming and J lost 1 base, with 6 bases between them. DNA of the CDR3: TGCAGCGTTGCCCTGGGCACAGATACGCAGTATTTT. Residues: CSVALGTDTQYF.

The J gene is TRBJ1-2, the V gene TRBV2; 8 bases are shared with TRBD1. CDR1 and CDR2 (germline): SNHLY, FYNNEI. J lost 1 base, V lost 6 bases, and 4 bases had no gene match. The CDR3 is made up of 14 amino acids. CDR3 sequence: CASRGDRNNYGYTF. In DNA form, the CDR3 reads TGTGCCAGCAGGGGGGACAGGAATAACTATGGCTACACCTTC.

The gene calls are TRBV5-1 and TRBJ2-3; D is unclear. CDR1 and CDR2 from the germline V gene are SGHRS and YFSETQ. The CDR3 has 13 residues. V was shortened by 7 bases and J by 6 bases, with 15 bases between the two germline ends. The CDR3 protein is CASCSDPEDTQYF. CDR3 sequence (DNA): TGCGCCAGCTGCTCCGATCCGGAGGATACGCAGTATTTT.

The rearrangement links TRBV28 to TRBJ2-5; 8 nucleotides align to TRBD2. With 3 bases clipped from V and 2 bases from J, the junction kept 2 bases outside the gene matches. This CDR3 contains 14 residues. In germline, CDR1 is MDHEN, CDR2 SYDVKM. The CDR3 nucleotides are TGTGCCAGCAGTTTCGGGGGGGGTCAAGAGACCCAGTACTTC. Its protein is CASSFGGGQETQYF.

Written as DNA, the CDR3 is TGTGCCAGCATGGGGGACCAAGAGACCCAGTACTTC. Its translation: CASMGDQETQYF. This chain joins TRBV9 and TRBJ2-5; tentatively, D is TRBD1 or TRBD2 (5 bases each). Germline lookup yields CDR1 SGDLS and CDR2 YYNGEE. Trimming shortened V by 6 bases and J by 0 bases, and 6 bases separated the two germline ends. This CDR3 region has 12 residues.

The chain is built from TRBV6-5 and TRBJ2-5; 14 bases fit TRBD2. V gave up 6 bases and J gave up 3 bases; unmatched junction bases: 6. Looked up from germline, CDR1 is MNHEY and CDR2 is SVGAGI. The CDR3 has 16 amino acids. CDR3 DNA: TGTGCCAGCAGACTCGGACTAGCGGGGGGTGAAGAGACCCAGTACTTC. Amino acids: CASRLGLAGGEETQYF.

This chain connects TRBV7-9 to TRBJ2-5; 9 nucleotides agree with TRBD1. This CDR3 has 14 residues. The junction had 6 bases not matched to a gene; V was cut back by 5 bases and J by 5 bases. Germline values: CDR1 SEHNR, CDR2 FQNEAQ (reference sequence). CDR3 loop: CASSPTTGGETQYF. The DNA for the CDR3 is TGTGCCAGCAGCCCAACGACAGGGGGGGAGACCCAGTACTTC.

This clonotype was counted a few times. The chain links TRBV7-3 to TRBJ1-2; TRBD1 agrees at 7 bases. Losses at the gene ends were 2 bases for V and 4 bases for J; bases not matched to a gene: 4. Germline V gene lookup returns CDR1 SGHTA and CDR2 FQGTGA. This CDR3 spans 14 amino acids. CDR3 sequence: CASSLDREGYGYTF. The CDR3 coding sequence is TGTGCCAGCAGCTTAGACAGGGAAGGCTATGGCTACACCTTC.

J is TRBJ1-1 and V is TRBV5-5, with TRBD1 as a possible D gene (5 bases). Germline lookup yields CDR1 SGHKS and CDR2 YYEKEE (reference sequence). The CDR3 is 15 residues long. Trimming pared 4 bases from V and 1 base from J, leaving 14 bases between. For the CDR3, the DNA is TGTGCCAGCAGCCTGTCCGGGACCACGAACACTGAAGCTTTCTTT. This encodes CASSLSGTTNTEAFF. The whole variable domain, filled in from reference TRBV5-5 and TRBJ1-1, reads DAGVTQSPTHLIKTRGQQVTLRCSPISGHKSVSWYQQVLGQGPQFIFQYYEKEERGRGNFPDRFSARQFPNYSSELNVNALLLGDSALYLCASSLSGTTNTEAFFGQGTRLTVV.

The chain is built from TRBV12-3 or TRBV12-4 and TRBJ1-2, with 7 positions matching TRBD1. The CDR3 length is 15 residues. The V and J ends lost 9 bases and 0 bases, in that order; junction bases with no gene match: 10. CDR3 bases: TGTGCCAGTTCGGCCGGGCAGGGGGCTAACTATGGCTACACCTTC. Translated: CASSAGQGANYGYTF.

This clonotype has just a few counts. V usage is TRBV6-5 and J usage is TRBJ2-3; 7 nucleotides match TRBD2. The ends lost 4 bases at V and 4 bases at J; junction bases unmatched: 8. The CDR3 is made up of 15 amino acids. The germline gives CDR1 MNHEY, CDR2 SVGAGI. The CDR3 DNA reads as TGTGCCAGCAGTTCTGGGAGACTAGCCGCAGATACGCAGTATTTT. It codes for CASSSGRLAADTQYF.

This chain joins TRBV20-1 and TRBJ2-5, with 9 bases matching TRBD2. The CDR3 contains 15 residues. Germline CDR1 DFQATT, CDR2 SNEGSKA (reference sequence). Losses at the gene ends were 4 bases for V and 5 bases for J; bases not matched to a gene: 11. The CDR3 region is CSAMPGTSIKETQYF. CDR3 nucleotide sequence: TGCAGTGCTATGCCCGGGACTAGCATAAAGGAGACCCAGTACTTC.

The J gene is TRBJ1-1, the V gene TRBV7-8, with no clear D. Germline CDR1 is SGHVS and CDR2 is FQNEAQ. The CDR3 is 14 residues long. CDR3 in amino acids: CATGIGRLNTEAFF. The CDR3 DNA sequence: TGTGCGACCGGTATAGGCAGATTGAACACTGAAGCTTTCTTT.

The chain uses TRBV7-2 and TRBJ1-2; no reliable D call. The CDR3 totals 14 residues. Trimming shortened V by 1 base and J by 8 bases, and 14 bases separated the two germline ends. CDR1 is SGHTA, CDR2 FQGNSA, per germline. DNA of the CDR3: TGTGCCAGCAGCTTAGATGTGGCCTTTAGCGGCTACACCTTC. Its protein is CASSLDVAFSGYTF.

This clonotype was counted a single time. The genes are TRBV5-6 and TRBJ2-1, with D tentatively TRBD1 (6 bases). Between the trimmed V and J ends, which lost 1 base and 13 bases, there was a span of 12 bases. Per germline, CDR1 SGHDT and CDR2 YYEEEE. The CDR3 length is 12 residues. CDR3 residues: CASSLPRTDQFF. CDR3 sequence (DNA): TGTGCCAGCAGCTTGCCTCGGACAGACCAGTTCTTC.

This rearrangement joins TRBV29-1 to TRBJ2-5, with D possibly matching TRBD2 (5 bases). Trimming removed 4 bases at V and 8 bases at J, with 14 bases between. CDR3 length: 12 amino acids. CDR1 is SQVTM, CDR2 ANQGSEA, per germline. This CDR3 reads CSVVHLEDTQYF. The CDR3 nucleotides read TGCAGCGTTGTCCATTTGGAGGATACCCAGTACTTC.

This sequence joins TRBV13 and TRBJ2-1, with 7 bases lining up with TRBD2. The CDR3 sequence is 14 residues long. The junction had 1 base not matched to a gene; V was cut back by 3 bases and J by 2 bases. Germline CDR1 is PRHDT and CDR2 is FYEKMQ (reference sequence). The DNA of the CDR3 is TGTGCCAGCAGCTTTGGACTAGCCTACAATGAGCAGTTCTTC. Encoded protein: CASSFGLAYNEQFF.

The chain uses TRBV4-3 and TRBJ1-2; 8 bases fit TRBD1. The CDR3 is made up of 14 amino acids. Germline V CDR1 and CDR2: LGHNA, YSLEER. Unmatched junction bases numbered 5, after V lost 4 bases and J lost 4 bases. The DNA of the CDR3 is TGCGCCAGCAGCCGAGGGACAGGCCCCTATGGCTACACCTTC. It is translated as CASSRGTGPYGYTF.